The 32 T cell receptor beta chains reported below all come from one sample, sequenced in a study of blood T cell repertoires in COVID-19. Measured with immunoSEQ multiplex PCR; TCRdb has only the in-frame clones, and not every one. Among roughly 180,000 clones listed, about four fifths were seen once. The sample was PBMCs or T cells enriched from blood (not recorded which). These receptors all stem from a woman aged 45-59 years in a cohort exposed to, infected with or recovered from COVID-19 (not recorded which).

V is TRBV28 and J is TRBJ2-7, with D unclear. V shed 5 bases and J shed 3 bases, with 17 bases lying between them. In germline, CDR1 is MDHEN, CDR2 SYDVKM. The CDR3 is 15 residues long. CDR3 DNA: TGTGCCAGCAGTCCCCAACTGGTTCCGTTCTACGAGCAGTACTTC. It yields the protein CASSPQLVPFYEQYF. Combining the CDR3 with reference TRBV28 and TRBJ2-7 gives the whole variable domain DVKVTQSSRYLVKRTGEKVFLECVQDMDHENMFWYRQDPGLGLRLIYFSYDVKMKEKGDIPEGYSVSREKKERFSLILESASTNQTSMYLCASSPQLVPFYEQYFGPGTRLTVT.

The chain uses TRBV6-2 or TRBV6-3 and TRBJ1-5; 7 positions agree with TRBD1. This CDR3 comprises 13 residues. The germline V gene encodes CDR1 MNHEY and CDR2 SVGEGT. The J segment lost 4 bases and the V segment lost 5 bases, leaving 2 bases of the junction unmatched. CDR3 region: CASSQQGNQPQHF. CDR3 DNA sequence: TGTGCCAGCAGTCAACAGGGGAATCAGCCCCAGCATTTT.

This chain connects TRBV19 to TRBJ1-3; D is unresolved. The CDR3 sequence is 15 residues long. The V gene lost 8 bases and the J gene lost 0 bases, with 14 bases spanning the gap. CDR1 LNHDA and CDR2 SQIVND come from the germline V gene (reference sequence). The CDR3 DNA sequence: TGTGCCAGTTGGGCAAAAGCTATCTCTGGAAACACCATATATTTT. It encodes CASWAKAISGNTIYF.

V and J are TRBV4-1 and TRBJ2-7; 15 bases are a match to TRBD2. The germline CDR1 and CDR2 sequences are MGHRA and YSYEKL. This CDR3 region has 18 residues. V dropped 4 bases and J dropped 6; count of bases not matched to a gene: 13. The CDR3 DNA follows: TGCGCCAGCAGCCCTAAGGTCACGGGACTAGCGGGAGGACTCGAGCAGTACTTC. It specifies CASSPKVTGLAGGLEQYF.

The chain links TRBV6-5 to TRBJ2-1; 7 nucleotides agree with TRBD1. The CDR3 is 10 residues long. The junction had 2 bases not matched to a gene; V was cut back by 6 bases and J by 12 bases. Germline V gene data show CDR1 as MNHEY and CDR2 as SVGAGI. Written as DNA, the CDR3 is TGTGCCAGCAGCAACAGGGGGCAGTTCTTC. Its protein is CASSNRGQFF.

The chain uses TRBV7-2 and TRBJ1-6; D is ambiguous. V dropped 1 base and J dropped 9 bases, with 4 bases sitting between them. CDR3 size: 12 residues. Germline lookup yields CDR1 SGHTA and CDR2 FQGNSA. CDR3 DNA: TGTGCCAGCAGCTTAGTCGGTTCACCCCTCCACTTT. Translating gives CASSLVGSPLHF. The full variable domain, its missing parts supplied by reference TRBV7-2 and TRBJ1-6, is GAGVSQSPSNKVTEKGKDVELRCDPISGHTALYWYRQSLGQGLEFLIYFQGNSAPDKSGLPSDRFSAERTGGSVSTLTIQRTQQEDSAVYLCASSLVGSPLHFGNGTRLTVT.

This chain joins TRBV6-5 and TRBJ2-2; the match to TRBD2 covers 12 bases. Germline CDR1 and CDR2: MNHEY and SVGAGI. V lost 2 bases to trimming and J lost 7 bases; unmatched junction nucleotides: 5. The CDR3 has 16 amino acids. In DNA, the CDR3 is TGTGCCAGCAGTTACCGGCTAGCGGGGGGGATCGGGGAGCTGTTTTTT. Its protein product is CASSYRLAGGIGELFF.

This chain joins TRBV19 and TRBJ1-3, with 8 bases lining up with TRBD1. Germline trimming cut 4 bases from V and 0 bases from J; bases unmatched to any gene: 8. Germline CDR1 reads LNHDA; CDR2 reads SQIVND (reference sequence). The CDR3 consists of 17 residues. The CDR3 DNA reads TGTGCCAGTAGTACCGGGGACAGGCAATTCTCTGGAAACACCATATATTTT. Its translation is CASSTGDRQFSGNTIYF.

This rearrangement joins TRBV4-3 to TRBJ2-7, with a weak D call TRBD2 (7 bases). The CDR3 extends over 14 amino acids. With 3 bases removed from V and 6 bases from J, the gap between germline ends came to 15 bases. Germline CDR1 is LGHNA and CDR2 is YSLEER. CDR3 nucleotide sequence: TGCGCCAGCAGCCATCTCCGGGGGGCTCGCGAGCAGTACTTC. Translated: CASSHLRGAREQYF.

J is TRBJ2-7 and V is TRBV6-1, with 9 bases aligning to TRBD1. The CDR3 has 19 residues. Germline V gene data show CDR1 as MNHNS and CDR2 as SASEGT. The trim removed 0 bases at V and 2 bases at J, leaving 14 bases unmatched. Here the CDR3 reads CASSEAGGTGRASPYEQYF. The DNA for the CDR3 is TGTGCCAGCAGTGAAGCGGGGGGGACAGGGAGAGCGAGTCCCTACGAGCAGTACTTC.

V gene TRBV2 combines with J gene TRBJ2-5; the match to TRBD1 covers 9 bases. Per germline, CDR1 SNHLY and CDR2 FYNNEI. This CDR3 is built from 16 residues. With 2 bases clipped from V and 5 bases from J, the junction kept 9 bases outside the gene matches. The CDR3, as DNA: TGTGCCAGCAGTGAACAAACAGGGGGCGCGAGGGAGACCCAGTACTTC. Its protein is CASSEQTGGARETQYF.

Details on this clone: Other nucleotide sequences from this sample produce the same CDR3. The chain is built from TRBV5-5 and TRBJ2-3, with 10 bases identical to TRBD1. The V segment lost 3 bases and the J segment 3 bases; nucleotides outside the gene matches: 1. The CDR3 consists of 14 residues. CDR1 and CDR2 from the germline V gene are SGHKS and YYEKEE (reference sequence). The CDR3 region has the DNA TGTGCCAGCAGCTGGGACAGGGGAACAGATACGCAGTATTTT. This sequence encodes CASSWDRGTDTQYF.

The rearrangement uses TRBV10-3 and TRBJ2-7, with 11 bases that match TRBD1. V gave up 4 bases and J gave up 3 bases; unmatched junction bases: 2. Germline CDR1 ENHRY, CDR2 SYGVKD. The CDR3 is 14 residues long. CDR3 protein: CAISGGQGGYEQYF. DNA of the CDR3: TGTGCCATCAGTGGGGGACAGGGGGGCTACGAGCAGTACTTC.

The J gene is TRBJ2-3, the V gene TRBV24-1, with a tentative D call TRBD1 (6 bases). The V end was cut by 4 bases, the J end by 4 bases, with 17 bases between. Germline assignment: CDR1 KGHDR and CDR2 SFDVKD. The CDR3 runs to 16 residues. The CDR3 DNA reads TGTGCCACCAGTGAGGCAGGGGCAATTCAGGCAGATACGCAGTATTTT. This codes for CATSEAGAIQADTQYF.

The chain employs TRBV6-1 and TRBJ1-6, with 8 bases matching TRBD1. CDR1 and CDR2 from the germline V gene are MNHNS and SASEGT. The CDR3 contains 14 residues. After removal of 6 bases from V and 8 bases from J, the junction contained 6 bases not matched to a gene. The CDR3: CASSSDRADSPLHF. The CDR3 coding sequence is TGTGCCAGCAGCTCGGACAGGGCGGATTCACCCCTCCACTTT.

This clone was observed a single time. The chain has TRBV5-1 and TRBJ2-3; D is unclear. This CDR3 is built from 14 residues. V lost 7 bases and J 2 bases, leaving 14 bases between the germline ends. Germline V gene sequence: CDR1 SGHRS, CDR2 YFSETQ. CDR3 protein: CASYGPQLTDTQYF. The CDR3 region has the DNA TGCGCCAGCTACGGTCCCCAACTCACAGATACGCAGTATTTT.

The sample holds a few counts of this clone. The V call is TRBV5-4, the J call TRBJ2-3; 7 nucleotides agree with TRBD1. CDR3 length: 16 amino acids. Germline assignment: CDR1 SGHNT and CDR2 YYREEE (reference sequence). V lost 4 bases and J lost 9; bases outside the gene matches: 17. CDR3 sequence (DNA): TGTGCCAGCAGCAACGGACAGGACCCTTTAAGACAAACGCAGTATTTT. It encodes CASSNGQDPLRQTQYF.

The rearrangement links TRBV15 to TRBJ1-1; weak D call: TRBD1 (5 bases). This CDR3 is built from 15 residues. Germline CDR1 reads LNHNV; CDR2 reads YYDKDF (reference sequence). V lost 0 bases, J lost 4 bases, and 12 bases lay in between. The CDR3 protein is CATSRDTGVSTEAFF. CDR3 in DNA: TGTGCCACCAGCAGAGATACGGGGGTTAGCACTGAAGCTTTCTTT.

The chain employs TRBV11-2 and TRBJ2-1, with a possible D match to TRBD2 (5 bases). The V end was cut by 1 base, the J end by 2 bases, with 15 bases between. Germline CDR1 is SGHAT and CDR2 is FQNNGV. CDR3 length equals 17 residues. The DNA of the CDR3 is TGTGCCAGCAGCTTAGTACCCCCGGGTAGCGCCTACAATGAGCAGTTCTTC. Protein: CASSLVPPGSAYNEQFF.

The rearrangement links TRBV24-1 to TRBJ1-2; the D is unclear. CDR1 is KGHDR and CDR2 is SFDVKD in the germline V gene. This CDR3 contains 16 residues. Trimming took off 2 bases at V and 3 bases at J, with 15 bases between the two ends. In DNA, the CDR3 is TGTGCCACCAGTGATTCCGCCGAGCCCCACTACTATGGCTACACCTTC. Amino acids: CATSDSAEPHYYGYTF.

This rearrangement joins TRBV7-6 to TRBJ2-3; 10 bases fit TRBD2. The V gene end was trimmed by 5 bases and the J gene end by 3 bases; junction bases not matched to a gene: 5. This CDR3 region has 15 residues. The V gene's germline CDR1 is SGHVS and CDR2 FNYEAQ. In nucleotides, the CDR3 is TGTGCCAGCAGCCTGAGCGGGGGGGCGACAGATACGCAGTATTTT. Translation gives CASSLSGGATDTQYF. Complete variable domain (other parts from reference TRBV7-6 and TRBJ2-3): GAGVSQSPRYKVTKRGQDVALRCDPISGHVSLYWYRQALGQGPEFLTYFNYEAQQDKSGLPNDRFSAERPEGSISTLTIQRTEQRDSAMYRCASSLSGGATDTQYFGPGTRLTVL.

For the CDR3, the DNA is TGCGCCAGCAGCCAGCAGACAAGTGGAAACACCATATATTTT. As protein: CASSQQTSGNTIYF. The chain combines TRBV5-1 with TRBJ1-3; D gene ambiguous. Germline V gene lookup returns CDR1 SGHRS and CDR2 YFSETQ. V lost 4 bases, J lost 3 bases, and 11 bases lay in between. The CDR3 covers 14 residues.

The chain combines TRBV7-2 with TRBJ2-1; 8 bases agree with TRBD2. Trimming removed 3 bases from V and 10 bases from J; junction bases left unmatched: 2. The CDR3 has 12 residues. Looked up from germline, CDR1 is SGHTA and CDR2 is FQGNSA. The CDR3 spells CASSFGLAEQFF. The CDR3 DNA reads TGTGCCAGCAGCTTTGGACTAGCCGAGCAGTTCTTC.

In this sample, this clone turned up once. The gene calls are TRBV11-1 and TRBJ2-1; 11 nucleotides line up with TRBD2. The CDR3 is made up of 15 amino acids. CDR1 SGHAT and CDR2 FQDESV come from the germline V gene (reference sequence). V trimming: 5 bases; J trimming: 4 bases; junction bases outside the gene matches: 4. DNA for the CDR3: TGTGCCAGCAGCCAGGGACTAGCGGCTTACAATGAGCAGTTCTTC. Protein product: CASSQGLAAYNEQFF.

The chain employs TRBV7-3 and TRBJ2-3, with D tentatively TRBD2 (6 bases). The CDR3 sequence is 15 residues long. Germline values: CDR1 SGHTA, CDR2 FQGTGA. Trimming pared 0 bases from V and 5 bases from J, leaving 12 bases between. The CDR3 loop reads CASSLTKRAEDTQYF. The CDR3 DNA reads as TGTGCCAGCAGCTTAACGAAGCGGGCGGAAGATACGCAGTATTTT.

The rearrangement links TRBV28 to TRBJ2-5; 8 bases align to TRBD2. The germline V gene has CDR1 MDHEN and CDR2 SYDVKM. There are 16 residues in the CDR3. The V and J ends lost 2 bases and 1 base, in that order; junction bases with no gene match: 6. CDR3 nucleotide sequence: TGTGCCAGCAGTTTAGTCGGTAGCGGGACCCAAGAGACCCAGTACTTC. Translated: CASSLVGSGTQETQYF.

The gene calls are TRBV27 and TRBJ2-7, with 11 nucleotides matching TRBD1. The CDR3 is 18 amino acids. The ends lost 0 bases at V and 4 bases at J; junction bases unmatched: 11. From germline, CDR1 is MNHEY and CDR2 SMNVEV (reference sequence). The CDR3 sequence: CASSLSGTGGTVGYEQYF. The DNA of the CDR3 is TGTGCCAGCAGTTTATCCGGGACAGGGGGAACGGTCGGATACGAGCAGTACTTC.

The CDR3 sequence: CSVTGTGDEKLFF. In nucleotides, the CDR3 is TGCAGCGTCACCGGGACTGGGGATGAAAAACTGTTTTTT. The J gene is TRBJ1-4, the V gene TRBV29-1, with D possibly being TRBD1 (5 bases). Germline CDR1 is SQVTM and CDR2 is ANQGSEA. There are 13 residues in the CDR3. Trimming cost V 6 bases and J 6 bases, with 14 bases left between them.

The chain is built from TRBV2 and TRBJ1-5, with 7 bases matching TRBD1. The junction had 4 bases not matched to a gene; V was cut back by 7 bases and J by 4 bases. Germline V CDR1 and CDR2: SNHLY, FYNNEI. This CDR3 region has 13 residues. As DNA, the CDR3 is TGTGCCAGCACTGGGACAGATAATCAGCCCCAGCATTTT. Amino acids: CASTGTDNQPQHF.

The chain recombines TRBV3-1 (or the pseudogene TRBV3-2) with TRBJ1-1, with TRBD1 matching 8 bases. The CDR3 is 13 amino acids. Germline CDR1 LGHDT, CDR2 YNNKEL (reference sequence). V trimming: 3 bases; J trimming: 5 bases; junction bases outside the gene matches: 2. The CDR3 loop is CASSQGQATEAFF. The CDR3 region has the DNA TGTGCCAGCAGCCAGGGACAGGCTACTGAAGCTTTCTTT.

This CDR3 is CASSPHLLAGGTDTQYF. The CDR3 nucleotides read TGTGCCAGCAGCCCGCACCTACTAGCGGGGGGCACAGATACGCAGTATTTT. This chain joins TRBV3-1 (or the pseudogene TRBV3-2) and TRBJ2-3, with 11 positions matching TRBD2. V lost 4 bases to trimming and J lost 1 base; unmatched junction nucleotides: 7. The germline V gene encodes CDR1 LGHDT and CDR2 YNNKEL (reference sequence). The CDR3 is 17 amino acids.

In its sample, this clone was seen a few times. The V gene is TRBV29-1, the J gene TRBJ1-1; 7 bases map to TRBD1. Unmatched junction bases numbered 8, after V lost 6 bases and J lost 1 base. This CDR3 has 14 amino acids. Germline V CDR1 and CDR2: SQVTM, ANQGSEA. Here the CDR3 DNA reads TGCAGCGTGGTAGTACAGGGGAGGAACACTGAAGCTTTCTTT. Amino acids: CSVVVQGRNTEAFF.